Given below is one TCR beta chain in context. The antigen is not known. The CDR3 loop spans 16 amino acids. Trimming took 7 bases from V and 0 from J, leaving 13 bases between them. Germline assignment: CDR1 MDHEN and CDR2 SYDVKM. These data are taken from a study of Siglec-9 on CD8 T cells in melanoma. Assay used: immunoSEQ multiplex PCR; TCRdb lists only in-frame clones, some missing. This sample has approximately 39,000 clones, with roughly 84% found just once. Whole-study results and caveats: Siglec-9 reportedly marks and regulates an effector memory CD8+ T-cell subset apparently accumulating in melanoma tumors.

J is TRBJ2-6 and V is TRBV28; D is unclear. The sequence came from a human donor in good health. The sequencing sample was made of Siglec-9- CD8+ T cells sorted from blood. The CDR3 DNA is TGTGCCAGCACCTCATTAGGCTTCTCTGGGGCCAACGTCCTGACTTTC. Residues: CASTSLGFSGANVLTF.